These T cell receptor beta chains were read from a single sample in a study of T-cell memory formation after mild COVID-19. TCRdb analysed the 5' RACE reads with MiXCR anew, one entry per CDR3 protein. This table has around 300,000 distinct CDR3 sequences, about 13% appearing once. The specimen was PBMCs or a T cell subset sorted from them (not recorded which). Receptors were obtained from a man between 18 and 35 years old who had mild COVID-19 (a few samples of this study predate the infection). Cell type and time point are not known. Each CDR3 is given with its conserved first and last residue. A D gene is named only where the DNA matches it firmly. The size of a clone is reported for some rows only, either as once, few or many, or as a class for expanded clones.

cdr3_aa: CATGESGANVLTF
cdr3_nt: TGTGCCACCGGAGAATCTGGGGCCAACGTCCTGACTTTC
v_call: TRBV19
clone_size: NA
j_call: TRBJ2-6
d_call: NA

cdr3_aa: CASSIPLSRAGGPYNEQFF
cdr3_nt: TGTGCCAGTAGTATACCCCTGAGCAGAGCGGGGGGTCCCTACAATGAGCAGTTCTTC
v_call: TRBV19
clone_size: NA
j_call: TRBJ2-1
d_call: TRBD2

cdr3_aa: CASSGPGQGDPYEQYF
cdr3_nt: TGTGCCAGCAGTGGTCCCGGACAGGGGGATCCTTACGAGCAGTACTTC
v_call: TRBV6-1
clone_size: NA
j_call: TRBJ2-7
d_call: TRBD1

cdr3_aa: CATSSAGDQPQHF
cdr3_nt: TGTGCCACCTCCTCCGCGGGGGACCAGCCCCAGCATTTT
v_call: TRBV10-3
clone_size: few
j_call: TRBJ1-5
d_call: NA

cdr3_aa: CASSQDGGQTNYGYTF
cdr3_nt: TGCGCCAGCAGCCAAGATGGGGGACAGACGAACTATGGCTACACCTTC
v_call: TRBV4-1
clone_size: few
j_call: TRBJ1-2
d_call: TRBD1

cdr3_aa: CASSPRLWTGVRGYTF
cdr3_nt: TGTGCCAGCAGTCCACGGCTCTGGACAGGGGTGCGCGGCTACACCTTC
v_call: TRBV6-2/TRBV6-3
clone_size: NA
j_call: TRBJ1-2
d_call: TRBD1

cdr3_aa: CASSLQGANIQYF
cdr3_nt: TGTGCCAGCAGCTTACAGGGGGCGAACATTCAGTACTTC
v_call: TRBV13
clone_size: few
j_call: TRBJ2-4
d_call: TRBD1

cdr3_aa: CASKRTGPEETQYF
cdr3_nt: TGTGCCAGCAAGCGGACAGGGCCGGAAGAGACCCAGTACTTC
v_call: TRBV27
clone_size: few
j_call: TRBJ2-5
d_call: TRBD1

cdr3_aa: CASSHSGTVGYSNQPQHF
cdr3_nt: TGCGCCAGCAGCCATTCCGGGACAGTCGGTTATAGCAATCAGCCCCAGCATTTT
v_call: TRBV4-1
clone_size: few
j_call: TRBJ1-5
d_call: TRBD1

cdr3_aa: CASSPLRTAKKLFF
cdr3_nt: TGTGCCAGCAGCCCGTTACGAACAGCCAAAAAACTGTTTTTT
v_call: TRBV28
clone_size: NA
j_call: TRBJ1-4
d_call: NA

cdr3_aa: CASSFDRGNQPQHF
cdr3_nt: TGTGCCAGCAGCTTCGACAGGGGCAATCAGCCCCAGCATTTT
v_call: TRBV5-5
clone_size: NA
j_call: TRBJ1-5
d_call: TRBD1

cdr3_aa: CASSLRGGGISSTDTQYF
cdr3_nt: TGTGCCAGCAGCTTACGAGGGGGGGGGATCTCTAGCACAGATACGCAGTATTTT
v_call: TRBV7-8
clone_size: many
j_call: TRBJ2-3
d_call: NA

cdr3_aa: CASSRTGDYGYTF
cdr3_nt: TGCGCCAGCAGCCGTACAGGGGACTATGGCTACACCTTC
v_call: TRBV5-1
clone_size: few
j_call: TRBJ1-2
d_call: TRBD1

cdr3_aa: CSARGGYGNQPQHF
cdr3_nt: TGCAGTGCTAGAGGAGGGTATGGGAATCAGCCCCAGCATTTT
v_call: TRBV20-1
clone_size: many
j_call: TRBJ1-5
d_call: NA

cdr3_aa: CATSSDNYGYTF
cdr3_nt: TGTGCCACCAGTTCAGATAACTATGGCTACACCTTC
v_call: TRBV24-1
clone_size: few
j_call: TRBJ1-2
d_call: NA

cdr3_aa: CASSHPDFQETQYF
cdr3_nt: TGTGCCAGCAGCCATCCGGACTTCCAAGAGACCCAGTACTTC
v_call: TRBV3-1
clone_size: many
j_call: TRBJ2-5
d_call: NA

cdr3_aa: CASSFGTGLDTQYF
cdr3_nt: TGTGCCAGCAGCTTCGGTACAGGGCTGGATACGCAGTATTTT
v_call: TRBV7-2
clone_size: NA
j_call: TRBJ2-3
d_call: NA

cdr3_aa: CASSARAVSKADTQYF
cdr3_nt: TGTGCCAGCAGCGCTAGAGCGGTCTCTAAGGCAGATACGCAGTATTTT
v_call: TRBV7-9
clone_size: many
j_call: TRBJ2-3
d_call: NA

cdr3_aa: CASSYRGVGNEQFF
cdr3_nt: TGTGCCAGCAGTTACCGCGGGGTCGGCAATGAGCAGTTCTTC
v_call: TRBV6-2/TRBV6-3
clone_size: few
j_call: TRBJ2-1
d_call: NA

cdr3_aa: CSARTSGGDTQYF
cdr3_nt: TGCAGTGCCCGGACTAGCGGGGGGGATACGCAGTATTTT
v_call: TRBV20-1
clone_size: few
j_call: TRBJ2-3
d_call: TRBD2

cdr3_aa: CASSDPGQGLYEQYF
cdr3_nt: TGTGCCAGCAGCGATCCGGGACAGGGGTTATACGAGCAGTACTTC
v_call: TRBV5-6
clone_size: many
j_call: TRBJ2-7
d_call: TRBD1

cdr3_aa: CASSPTGSLGYYEQYF
cdr3_nt: TGTGCCAGCAGTCCGACAGGGTCCCTTGGATACTACGAGCAGTACTTC
v_call: TRBV25-1
clone_size: few
j_call: TRBJ2-7
d_call: TRBD1

cdr3_aa: CASSSPRRTTNEKLFF
cdr3_nt: TGTGCCAGCAGTTCCCCCCGACGGACAACTAATGAAAAACTGTTTTTT
v_call: TRBV12-3/TRBV12-4
clone_size: NA
j_call: TRBJ1-4
d_call: NA

cdr3_aa: CASSLWTAPSTETQYF
cdr3_nt: TGTGCCAGCAGTTTATGGACAGCCCCTAGTACTGAGACCCAGTACTTC
v_call: TRBV12-3/TRBV12-4
clone_size: few
j_call: TRBJ2-5
d_call: NA

cdr3_aa: CASSFGQDYEQYF
cdr3_nt: TGTGCCAGTAGTTTCGGACAGGACTACGAGCAGTACTTC
v_call: TRBV19
clone_size: few
j_call: TRBJ2-7
d_call: TRBD1

cdr3_aa: CASSPQPPGTSGTDTQYF
cdr3_nt: TGCGCCAGCAGCCCCCAACCGCCCGGGACTAGCGGAACAGATACGCAGTATTTT
v_call: TRBV4-1
clone_size: NA
j_call: TRBJ2-3
d_call: TRBD2

cdr3_aa: CASSSRSSYQETQYF
cdr3_nt: TGTGCCAGCAGCTCGCGAAGCTCTTACCAAGAGACCCAGTACTTC
v_call: TRBV4-2
clone_size: few
j_call: TRBJ2-5
d_call: NA

cdr3_aa: CASSRGMDEQYF
cdr3_nt: TGTGCCAGTAGCCGCGGGATGGACGAGCAGTACTTC
v_call: TRBV19
clone_size: many
j_call: TRBJ2-7
d_call: NA

cdr3_aa: CASSGVRQPQHF
cdr3_nt: TGTGCCAGTTCAGGGGTGAGACAGCCCCAGCATTTT
v_call: TRBV19
clone_size: few
j_call: TRBJ1-5
d_call: NA

cdr3_aa: CASSQVSGGASETQYF
cdr3_nt: TGTGCCAGCAGCCAAGTGAGCGGGGGGGCGTCAGAGACCCAGTACTTC
v_call: TRBV4-2
clone_size: many
j_call: TRBJ2-5
d_call: TRBD2

cdr3_aa: CASSLRAGVGWSPLHF
cdr3_nt: TGTGCCAGCAGCCTCCGAGCAGGGGTCGGGTGGTCACCCCTCCACTTT
v_call: TRBV9
clone_size: NA
j_call: TRBJ1-6
d_call: NA

cdr3_aa: CASTLGPLNYGYTF
cdr3_nt: TGTGCCAGTACCCTTGGACCCCTTAACTATGGCTACACCTTC
v_call: TRBV6-5
clone_size: few
j_call: TRBJ1-2
d_call: NA

cdr3_aa: CASSLGRGLAGEETQYF
cdr3_nt: TGCGCCAGCAGCTTGGGGCGCGGACTAGCGGGGGAAGAGACCCAGTACTTC
v_call: TRBV5-1
clone_size: NA
j_call: TRBJ2-5
d_call: TRBD2

cdr3_aa: CASRLQGPGDTQYF
cdr3_nt: TGTGCCAGCAGATTACAGGGGCCGGGGGATACGCAGTATTTT
v_call: TRBV6-2/TRBV6-3
clone_size: few
j_call: TRBJ2-3
d_call: TRBD1

cdr3_aa: CASSEGWAYGLRGYTF
cdr3_nt: TGTGCCAGCAGTGAAGGGTGGGCGTACGGACTCCGCGGCTACACCTTC
v_call: TRBV6-1
clone_size: few
j_call: TRBJ1-2
d_call: NA

cdr3_aa: CASSYAPSNQPQHF
cdr3_nt: TGTGCCAGCAGTTACGCACCTAGCAATCAGCCCCAGCATTTT
v_call: TRBV6-5
clone_size: few
j_call: TRBJ1-5
d_call: NA

cdr3_aa: CASSYNRAGELFF
cdr3_nt: TGTGCCAGCAGTTACAACAGGGCCGGGGAGCTGTTTTTT
v_call: TRBV6-6
clone_size: NA
j_call: TRBJ2-2
d_call: NA

cdr3_aa: CASSLGVRGTDTQYF
cdr3_nt: TGTGCCAGCAGCTTAGGGGTTAGGGGCACAGATACGCAGTATTTT
v_call: TRBV11-2
clone_size: NA
j_call: TRBJ2-3
d_call: NA

cdr3_aa: CAWSLSDRGNYGYTF
cdr3_nt: TGTGCCTGGAGCCTATCTGACAGGGGCAACTATGGCTACACCTTC
v_call: TRBV30
clone_size: few
j_call: TRBJ1-2
d_call: TRBD1

cdr3_aa: CASSQGEGQPQHF
cdr3_nt: TGTGCCAGCAGCCAGGGAGAAGGTCAGCCCCAGCATTTT
v_call: TRBV12-3/TRBV12-4
clone_size: many
j_call: TRBJ1-5
d_call: NA

cdr3_aa: CASSVGAGQGYNEQFF
cdr3_nt: TGTGCCAGCAGCGTAGGGGCGGGACAGGGGTACAATGAGCAGTTCTTC
v_call: TRBV9
clone_size: many
j_call: TRBJ2-1
d_call: TRBD1

cdr3_aa: CASNPGGATIYEQYF
cdr3_nt: TGTGCCAGCAACCCAGGGGGGGCGACAATATACGAGCAGTACTTC
v_call: TRBV7-2
clone_size: few
j_call: TRBJ2-7
d_call: NA

cdr3_aa: CSAPRGNTQYF
cdr3_nt: TGCAGCGCCCCCAGGGGGAATACGCAGTATTTT
v_call: TRBV29-1
clone_size: few
j_call: TRBJ2-3
d_call: TRBD1

cdr3_aa: CASSQEWGETDTQYF
cdr3_nt: TGCGCCAGCAGCCAAGAATGGGGGGAGACAGATACGCAGTATTTT
v_call: TRBV4-3
clone_size: few
j_call: TRBJ2-3
d_call: NA

cdr3_aa: CASSSGTGVNGELFF
cdr3_nt: TGCGCCAGCAGCTCGGGGACAGGGGTGAACGGGGAGCTGTTTTTT
v_call: TRBV5-1
clone_size: NA
j_call: TRBJ2-2
d_call: TRBD1

cdr3_aa: CASSQGSGETDTQYF
cdr3_nt: TGCGCCAGCAGTCAAGGTAGCGGGGAGACAGATACGCAGTATTTT
v_call: TRBV23-1
clone_size: few
j_call: TRBJ2-3
d_call: TRBD2

cdr3_aa: CASSRQGPDTQYF
cdr3_nt: TGTGCCAGCAGTCGGCAGGGTCCAGATACGCAGTATTTT
v_call: TRBV27
clone_size: many
j_call: TRBJ2-3
d_call: NA

cdr3_aa: CASSHGLAPFQETQYF
cdr3_nt: TGTGCCAGCAGCCACGGACTAGCACCCTTTCAAGAGACCCAGTACTTC
v_call: TRBV14
clone_size: few
j_call: TRBJ2-5
d_call: TRBD2

cdr3_aa: CSARYTGGSETQYF
cdr3_nt: TGCAGTGCTAGATACACGGGGGGATCAGAGACCCAGTACTTC
v_call: TRBV20-1
clone_size: few
j_call: TRBJ2-5
d_call: TRBD2

cdr3_aa: CASSLQHSGANVLTF
cdr3_nt: TGCGCCAGCAGCTTACAACACTCTGGGGCCAACGTCCTGACTTTC
v_call: TRBV5-1
clone_size: few
j_call: TRBJ2-6
d_call: NA

cdr3_aa: CSASSGSYTEAFF
cdr3_nt: TGCAGTGCTAGTTCCGGAAGCTACACTGAAGCTTTCTTT
v_call: TRBV20-1
clone_size: few
j_call: TRBJ1-1
d_call: NA

cdr3_aa: CSARVAPGANVLTF
cdr3_nt: TGCAGTGCTAGAGTGGCTCCTGGGGCCAACGTCCTGACTTTC
v_call: TRBV20-1
clone_size: NA
j_call: TRBJ2-6
d_call: NA

cdr3_aa: CAITQGSGRNTEAFF
cdr3_nt: TGTGCCATCACCCAGGGGTCGGGAAGGAACACTGAAGCTTTCTTT
v_call: TRBV10-3
clone_size: NA
j_call: TRBJ1-1
d_call: NA

cdr3_aa: CASSLATGAPGYTF
cdr3_nt: TGCGCCAGCAGCTTGGCCACAGGGGCGCCCGGCTACACCTTC
v_call: TRBV5-1
clone_size: NA
j_call: TRBJ1-2
d_call: TRBD1

cdr3_aa: CSASPWGRGTTDTQYF
cdr3_nt: TGCAGTGCCTCCCCGTGGGGGCGGGGGACCACAGATACGCAGTATTTT
v_call: TRBV20-1
clone_size: NA
j_call: TRBJ2-3
d_call: NA